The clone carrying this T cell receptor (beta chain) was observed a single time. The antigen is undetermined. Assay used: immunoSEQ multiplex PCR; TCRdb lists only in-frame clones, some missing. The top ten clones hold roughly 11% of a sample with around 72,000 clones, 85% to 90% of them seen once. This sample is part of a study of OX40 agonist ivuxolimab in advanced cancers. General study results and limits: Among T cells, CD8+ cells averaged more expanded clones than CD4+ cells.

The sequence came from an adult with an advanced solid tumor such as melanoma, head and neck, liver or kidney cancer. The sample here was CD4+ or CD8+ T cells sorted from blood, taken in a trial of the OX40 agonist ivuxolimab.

The chain's CDR3 is CASSPNPGQGETQYF. In DNA form, the CDR3 reads TGCGCCAGCAGCCCTAATCCAGGACAGGGGGAGACCCAGTACTTC. V usage is TRBV5-1 and J usage is TRBJ2-5; the match to TRBD1 covers 9 bases. The germline CDR1 and CDR2 sequences are SGHRS and YFSETQ. V gave up 4 bases and J gave up 5 bases; unmatched junction bases: 9. The length of the CDR3 is 15 residues.